This TCR beta chain was found in a study of cytomegalovirus exposure and HLA in healthy donors (dated by TCRdb to 2016 to 2017). Background on the whole study: According to a later analysis, one platform produced both the 110 or so validation repertoires and the 620 or so repertoires of the first cohort. The study was designed to test whether signatures of past pathogen exposure could be identified by cataloging public T cell receptors. A separate validation cohort of 90 to 150 different subjects was used in addition to the roughly 670-subject first cohort. High-throughput TCR immunosequencing, statistical association of individual TCRs with disease status, and machine learning were combined to predict cytomegalovirus infection status. Here is what the overall study found, with its caveats: The study gave a list of around 170 TCR beta chains associated with cytomegalovirus. Most TCR sequences were seen in very few donors, while some public TCRs were found in many individuals. In vitro tests confirmed that a few of the cytomegalovirus-associated TCR beta chains recognize cytomegalovirus antigens. The classifier was reported to diagnose cytomegalovirus status with high specificity and sensitivity in both the original cohort and the validation cohort. The authors suggested that the approach could potentially be extended to other disease states and immunological phenotypes. In a later analysis, TCRs clustered in the first cohort were found to also tend to co-occur in the roughly 120 validation repertoires, with 94% of cluster scores above 0. All 120 or so repertoires were used to score co-occurrence in the validation cohort in a later analysis, because that analysis had no HLA typing for the cohort.

From the cysteine up to the phenylalanine, the CDR3 has a length of 19 residues. The kept DNA is CDR3 alone, 57 bases in frame from the first base. At the junction V is shortened by 0 bases and J by 4 bases; bases outside the gene matches: 13. The donors belonged to the validation cohort of about 130 subjects, which was separate from the approximately 660-subject first cohort. On this clone itself: It lacks a known antigen. Nothing much larger sits one base from this clone, and base qualities are not available.

Libraries were built with the immunoSEQ multiplex PCR assay. In the original analysis: A statistical classification framework was built to diagnose cytomegalovirus status from the catalog of TCR beta chain sequences. TCRdb took over this immuneACCESS table, retaining in-frame rearrangements with V and J assigned. Such tables are incomplete; in checked studies, under half of the missing clones stem from an unresolved V gene, and the remainder is unexplained. The DNA was the basis for D and trimming; V, J and clone size are from that table. A total of some 67,000 clones appear in this sample, about 94% of them only once. 0.9% to 1.2% of the sample rests with the top ten.

The rearranged segments are TRBV23-1 and TRBJ2-3, with 10 middle bases fitting TRBD2. TRBV23-1 counts as an open reading frame of uncertain function. The sequence derives from a woman aged 18-29 years in good health and CMV-seronegative. Material: PBMCs. The CDR3 protein sequence reads: CASSQSGSIPSGSPDTQYF. At the DNA level, the sequence is TGCGCCAGCAGTCAATCGGGGAGTATCCCTAGCGGGAGTCCAGATACGCAGTATTTT.